Listed below are T cell receptor beta chains from one sample, sequenced in a study of T cells in Graves' hyperthyroidism and ophthalmopathy. MiXCR, run by TCRdb on the multiplex PCR reads, gives a single entry per CDR3 protein. In the table there are over 400,000 distinct CDR3 sequences, roughly 14% of which are singletons. Sample: blood. These receptors were collected from a man younger than 30 with Graves' ophthalmopathy. The CDR3 runs from the conserved cysteine through the conserved F or W. Fields, in order: V gene, clone size, J gene, D gene, CDR3 DNA, CDR3 protein. D genes are given only for firm matches. Only some rows state a clone size, as once, few, many or a class for expanded clones.

>TRBV29-1|few|TRBJ1-3|.
TGCAGCGTTGAAGAGCCGGGGGGCACCATATATTTT
CSVEEPGGTIYF
>TRBV18|.|TRBJ1-3|TRBD1
TGTGCCAGCTCACCACAATTCTCAGGGGGCTCTGGAAACACCATATATTTT
CASSPQFSGGSGNTIYF
>TRBV7-8|many|TRBJ2-5|TRBD1
TGTGCCAGCAGCCCCAGCCGGGACAGACAAGAGACCCAGTACTTC
CASSPSRDRQETQYF
>TRBV4-1|few|TRBJ2-5|.
TGCGCCAGCAGCCAGGGGGCGGGGATCCAAGAGACCCAGTACTTC
CASSQGAGIQETQYF
>TRBV6-6|many|TRBJ2-3|.
TGTGCCAGCAGTTACTCAGGGAGGGGGGAGAATACGCAGTATTTT
CASSYSGRGENTQYF
>TRBV24-1|few|TRBJ1-1|.
TGTGCCACCCGAAGGGGATTGAACACTGAAGCTTTCTTT
CATRRGLNTEAFF
>TRBV27|.|TRBJ2-5|TRBD1
TGTGCCAGCAGTCTAAGAGGGGGCAAATTGGAGACCCAGTACTTC
CASSLRGGKLETQYF
>TRBV7-9|many|TRBJ2-7|.
TGTGCCAGCAGCTTATCTGACCGCTACGAGCAGTACTTC
CASSLSDRYEQYF
>TRBV19|.|TRBJ1-5|.
TGTGCCAGTAAGGCAGAGTTGTGGCAGCCCCAGCATTTT
CASKAELWQPQHF
>TRBV5-4|few|TRBJ1-6|.
TGTGCCAGCACGAGAGGGTTTTCACCCCTCCACTTT
CASTRGFSPLHF
>TRBV19|few|TRBJ1-1|TRBD1
TGTGCCAGTAGTATGGCCGGGACAGGGGGCGCCCCTGAAGCTTTCTTT
CASSMAGTGGAPEAFF
>TRBV20-1|many|TRBJ1-5|.
TGCAGTGCTAGACGGACGGCTGGTGATCAGCCCCAGCATTTT
CSARRTAGDQPQHF
>TRBV3-1|many|TRBJ1-5|TRBD1
TGTGCCAGCAGCCAAGATGGGGCAGGGGGTTGGCAGCCCCAGCATTTT
CASSQDGAGGWQPQHF
>TRBV29-1|.|TRBJ2-5|.
TGCAGCGTTGTAGAGGGGTCAGAGACCCAGTACTTC
CSVVEGSETQYF
>TRBV19|many|TRBJ1-2|TRBD1
TGTGCCAGTAGTATAGATGGGACAGGGGTTTATGGCTACACCTTC
CASSIDGTGVYGYTF
>TRBV2|many|TRBJ2-7|TRBD2
TGTGCCTACAGCGGGGAAGATACTAATAGCGGGGGTGTAACCTACGAGCAGTACTTC
CAYSGEDTNSGGVTYEQYF
>TRBV10-3|few|TRBJ2-2|.
TGTGCCATCAGTGAGTCGACTCGATTGGGTTCCGGGGAGCTGTTTTTT
CAISESTRLGSGELFF
>TRBV12-3/TRBV12-4|.|TRBJ2-5|TRBD1
TGTGCCAGCAGTGGGACAGGGGGCACACAGGGAGAGACCCAGTACTTC
CASSGTGGTQGETQYF
>TRBV30|.|TRBJ2-5|.
TGTGCCTGGAGTCCTGTTAGAGAGACCCAGTACTTC
CAWSPVRETQYF
>TRBV3-1|many|TRBJ2-5|TRBD2
TGTGCCAGCAGCTCACCTCTAGCGGGGGGGCGAGAGACCCAGTACTTC
CASSSPLAGGRETQYF
>TRBV12-3/TRBV12-4|many|TRBJ1-2|.
TGTGCCAGCAGGCAACAGGGAAATAACTATGGCTACACCTTC
CASRQQGNNYGYTF
>TRBV6-1|many|TRBJ2-1|.
TGTGCCAGCAGACAGCCTTACAATGAGCAGTTCTTC
CASRQPYNEQFF
>TRBV5-4|.|TRBJ2-7|.
TGTGCCAGCAGCTTGGAGGCCACAGGCGCTTCCTACGAGCAGTACTTC
CASSLEATGASYEQYF
>TRBV28|many|TRBJ2-4|.
TGTGCCAGCAGTTTGCCTGGGGTTCAGTACTTC
CASSLPGVQYF
>TRBV2|.|TRBJ1-1|.
TGTGCCAGCTTGGGCAGGTCAGGGGTAATGAACACTGAAGCTTTCTTT
CASLGRSGVMNTEAFF
>TRBV10-3|few|TRBJ2-7|TRBD1
TGTGCCATCAACCGACAGGGGGACTCCTACGAGCAGTACTTC
CAINRQGDSYEQYF
>TRBV9|few|TRBJ2-3|TRBD1
TGTGCCAGCAGCGCGACAGGGGCCTTTCGCACAGATACGCAGTATTTT
CASSATGAFRTDTQYF
>TRBV30|few|TRBJ1-2|TRBD1
TGTGCCTGGAGTGTGGACAGGGCGCACACCTTC
CAWSVDRAHTF
>TRBV19|.|TRBJ2-5|.
TGTGCCAGTACCGGGAGAAGCGGAGAGACCCAGTACTTC
CASTGRSGETQYF
>TRBV29-1|.|TRBJ2-7|TRBD1
TGCAGCGTTGAAGAGGCAGGGGGCGTCTACGAGCAGTACTTC
CSVEEAGGVYEQYF
>TRBV7-2|many|TRBJ2-1|.
TGTGCCAGCAGCTTAGGGTCCCGGGAGCTTCAGTTCTTC
CASSLGSRELQFF
>TRBV15|few|TRBJ2-3|TRBD2
TGTGCCACCAGCAGAGATCAGGGACTAGCGACAGATACGCAGTATTTT
CATSRDQGLATDTQYF
>TRBV6-1|many|TRBJ1-1|TRBD1
TGTGCCAGCACCCGGGACAGGCGGAACACTGAAGCTTTCTTT
CASTRDRRNTEAFF
>TRBV5-1|many|TRBJ2-3|.
TGCGCCAGCAGCTTGGGAGCGGGCAGCACAGATACGCAGTATTTT
CASSLGAGSTDTQYF
>TRBV20-1|many|TRBJ2-7|TRBD2
TGCAGTGCTCCCCCGGGGACTAGCGGGCACGAGCAGTACTTC
CSAPPGTSGHEQYF
>TRBV15|.|TRBJ1-6|.
TGTGCCACCAGCGACAAGACAGGATCGTATTCACCCCTCCACTTT
CATSDKTGSYSPLHF